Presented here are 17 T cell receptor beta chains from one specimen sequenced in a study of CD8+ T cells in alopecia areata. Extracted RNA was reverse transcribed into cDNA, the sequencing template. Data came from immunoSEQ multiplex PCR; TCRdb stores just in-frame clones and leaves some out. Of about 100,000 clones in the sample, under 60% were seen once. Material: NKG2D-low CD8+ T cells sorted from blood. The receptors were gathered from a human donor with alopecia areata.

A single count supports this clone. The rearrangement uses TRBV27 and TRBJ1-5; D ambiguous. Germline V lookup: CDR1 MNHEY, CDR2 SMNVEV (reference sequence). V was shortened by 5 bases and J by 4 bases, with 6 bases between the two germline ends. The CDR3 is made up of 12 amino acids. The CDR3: CASSQRNQPQHF. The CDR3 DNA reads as TGTGCCAGCAGTCAAAGAAATCAGCCCCAGCATTTT.

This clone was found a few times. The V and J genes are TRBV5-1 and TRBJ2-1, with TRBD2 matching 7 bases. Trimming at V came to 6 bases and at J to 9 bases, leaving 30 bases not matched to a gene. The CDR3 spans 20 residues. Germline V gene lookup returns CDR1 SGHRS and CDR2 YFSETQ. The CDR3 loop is CASTSGYTTPGGSMTGEQFF. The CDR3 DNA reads TGCGCCAGCACCTCCGGGTATACGACACCGGGGGGAAGCATGACTGGTGAGCAGTTCTTC.

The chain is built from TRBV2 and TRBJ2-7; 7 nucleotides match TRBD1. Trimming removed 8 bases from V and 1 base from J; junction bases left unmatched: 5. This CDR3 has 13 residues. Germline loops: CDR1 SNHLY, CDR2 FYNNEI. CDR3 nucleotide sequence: TGTGCCAGCCGGGACAGCTATTCCTACGAGCAGTACTTC. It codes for CASRDSYSYEQYF.

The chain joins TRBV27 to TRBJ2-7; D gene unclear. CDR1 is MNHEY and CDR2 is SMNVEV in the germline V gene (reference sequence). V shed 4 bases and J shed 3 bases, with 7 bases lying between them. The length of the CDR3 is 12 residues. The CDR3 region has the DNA TGTGCCAGCAGTTCAGCGAACTACGAGCAGTACTTC. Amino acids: CASSSANYEQYF.

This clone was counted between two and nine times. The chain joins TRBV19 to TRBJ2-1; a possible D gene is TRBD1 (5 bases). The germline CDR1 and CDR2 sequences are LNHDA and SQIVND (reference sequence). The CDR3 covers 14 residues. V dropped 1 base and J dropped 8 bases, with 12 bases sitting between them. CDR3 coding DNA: TGTGCCAGTAGTATAGGAAACACAGGAGATGAGCAGTTCTTC. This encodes CASSIGNTGDEQFF.

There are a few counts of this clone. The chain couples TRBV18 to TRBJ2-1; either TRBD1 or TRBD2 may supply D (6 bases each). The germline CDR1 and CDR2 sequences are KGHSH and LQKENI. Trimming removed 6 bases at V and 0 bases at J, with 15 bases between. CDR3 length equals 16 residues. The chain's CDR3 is CASSNGGPGSYNEQFF. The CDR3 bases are TGTGCCAGCTCCAACGGGGGCCCGGGCTCCTACAATGAGCAGTTCTTC.

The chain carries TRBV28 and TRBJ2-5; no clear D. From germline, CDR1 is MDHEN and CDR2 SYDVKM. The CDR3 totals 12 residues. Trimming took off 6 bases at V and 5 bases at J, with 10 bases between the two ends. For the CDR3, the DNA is TGTGCCAGCAGGCAAGCGACGGAGACCCAGTACTTC. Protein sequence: CASRQATETQYF.

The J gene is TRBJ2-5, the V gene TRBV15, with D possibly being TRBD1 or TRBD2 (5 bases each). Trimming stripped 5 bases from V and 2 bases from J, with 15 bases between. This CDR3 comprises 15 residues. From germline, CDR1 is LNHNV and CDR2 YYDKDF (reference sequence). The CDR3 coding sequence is TGTGCCACCAGCGCGACCGGGACCACACAAGAGACCCAGTACTTC. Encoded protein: CATSATGTTQETQYF.

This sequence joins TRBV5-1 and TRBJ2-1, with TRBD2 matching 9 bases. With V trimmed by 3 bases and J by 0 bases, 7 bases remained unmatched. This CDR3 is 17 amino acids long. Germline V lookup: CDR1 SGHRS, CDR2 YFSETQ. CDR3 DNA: TGCGCCAGCAGCTCCGGGACTAGCAGCAACTCCTACAATGAGCAGTTCTTC. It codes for CASSSGTSSNSYNEQFF.

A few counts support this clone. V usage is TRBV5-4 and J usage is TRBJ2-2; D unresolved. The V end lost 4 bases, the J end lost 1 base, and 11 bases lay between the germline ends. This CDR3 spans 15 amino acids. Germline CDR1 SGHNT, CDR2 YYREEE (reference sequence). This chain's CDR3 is CASSPTTGNTGELFF. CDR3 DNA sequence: TGTGCCAGCAGCCCGACGACCGGGAACACCGGGGAGCTGTTTTTT.

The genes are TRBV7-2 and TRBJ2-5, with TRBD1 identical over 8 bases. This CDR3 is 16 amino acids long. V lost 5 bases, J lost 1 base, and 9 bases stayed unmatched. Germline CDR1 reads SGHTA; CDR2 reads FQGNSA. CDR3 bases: TGTGCCAGCAGCCCGCGGGACAGGATAGCCCAAGAGACCCAGTACTTC. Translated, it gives CASSPRDRIAQETQYF. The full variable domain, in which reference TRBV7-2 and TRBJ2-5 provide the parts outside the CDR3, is GAGVSQSPSNKVTEKGKDVELRCDPISGHTALYWYRQSLGQGLEFLIYFQGNSAPDKSGLPSDRFSAERTGGSVSTLTIQRTQQEDSAVYLCASSPRDRIAQETQYFGPGTRLLVL.

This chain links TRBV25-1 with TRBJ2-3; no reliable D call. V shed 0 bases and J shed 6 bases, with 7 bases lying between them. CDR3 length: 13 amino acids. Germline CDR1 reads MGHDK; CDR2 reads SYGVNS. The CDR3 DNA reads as TGTGCCAGCAGTGAATATGCAAGGGATACGCAGTATTTT. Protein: CASSEYARDTQYF.

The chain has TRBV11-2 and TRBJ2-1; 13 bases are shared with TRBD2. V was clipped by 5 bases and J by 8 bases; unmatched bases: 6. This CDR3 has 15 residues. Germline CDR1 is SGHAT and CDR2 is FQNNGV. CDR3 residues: CASSPGLAGSDEQFF. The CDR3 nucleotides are TGTGCCAGCAGCCCGGGACTAGCGGGATCTGATGAGCAGTTCTTC. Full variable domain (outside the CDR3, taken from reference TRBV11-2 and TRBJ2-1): EAGVAQSPRYKIIEKRQSVAFWCNPISGHATLYWYQQILGQGPKLLIQFQNNGVVDDSQLPKDRFSAERLKGVDSTLKIQPAKLEDSAVYLCASSPGLAGSDEQFFGPGTRLTVL.

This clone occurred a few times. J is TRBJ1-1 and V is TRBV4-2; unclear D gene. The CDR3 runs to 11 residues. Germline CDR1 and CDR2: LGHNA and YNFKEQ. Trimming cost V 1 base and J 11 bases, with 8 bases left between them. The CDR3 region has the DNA TGTGCCAGCAGCCAAGCGAGTATGGCTTTCTTT. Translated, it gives CASSQASMAFF.

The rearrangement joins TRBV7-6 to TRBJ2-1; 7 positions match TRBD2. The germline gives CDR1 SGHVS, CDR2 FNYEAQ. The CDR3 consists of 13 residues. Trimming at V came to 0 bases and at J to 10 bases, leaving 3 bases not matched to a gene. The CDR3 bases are TGTGCCAGCAGCTTAGCCGGGGGGAAGGAGCAGTTCTTC. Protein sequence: CASSLAGGKEQFF.

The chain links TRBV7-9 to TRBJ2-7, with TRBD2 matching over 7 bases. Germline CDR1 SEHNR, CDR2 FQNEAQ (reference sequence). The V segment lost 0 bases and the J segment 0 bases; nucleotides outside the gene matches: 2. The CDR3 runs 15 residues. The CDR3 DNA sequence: TGTGCCAGCAGCTTAGCGGGCGGGAGCTCCTACGAGCAGTACTTC. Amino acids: CASSLAGGSSYEQYF.

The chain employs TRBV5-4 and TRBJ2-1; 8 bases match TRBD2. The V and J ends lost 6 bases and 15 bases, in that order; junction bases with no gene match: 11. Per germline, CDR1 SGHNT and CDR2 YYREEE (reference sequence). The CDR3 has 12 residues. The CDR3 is CASTPDGRGWFF. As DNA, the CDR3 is TGTGCCAGCACCCCTGACGGGAGGGGGTGGTTCTTC.